The 17 T cell receptor beta chains below come from one sample, sequenced in a study of lung T cells in sarcoidosis with Löfgren's syndrome. One entry per CDR3 protein results from TCRdb running MiXCR on the reads. The profile shows roughly 63,000 distinct CDR3 sequences, approximately 22% of them singletons. The sequenced sample was CD4+ T cells from PBMCs. The receptors originated from a human donor with sarcoidosis (Löfgren's syndrome or another form), or a control subject (not recorded which).

This clonotype occurred many times. The chain recombines TRBV12-3 or TRBV12-4 with TRBJ2-1, with D possibly being TRBD1 (5 bases). Trimming shortened V by 5 bases and J by 13 bases, and 18 bases separated the two germline ends. The CDR3 totals 13 residues. The CDR3 is CASSRRDQGNQFF. Written as DNA, the CDR3 is TGTGCCAGCAGTCGACGTGATCAGGGTAACCAGTTCTTC.

In regard to this clonotype: A read error may be the cause here, since a much bigger clone is one base away. The chain recombines TRBV28 with TRBJ2-3; unclear D gene. The assigned J gene may be wrong: the sequence end matches TRBJ1-5 better. CDR1 and CDR2 (germline): MDHEN, SYDVKM. This CDR3 contains 13 residues. The CDR3 DNA reads as TGTGCCAGCAGTTTTCCGGGGTCAGATACGCAGCATTTT. Translation: CASSFPGSDTQHF.

A remark on this clonotype: With a much larger clone just one base away, this may be a read error. The rearrangement links TRBV20-1 to TRBJ2-3; 10 nucleotides line up with TRBD2. This CDR3 region has 14 residues. Germline CDR1 and CDR2: DFQATT and SNEGSKA (reference sequence). The CDR3 DNA reads TGCAGTGCTAGTAGAGCGGGAGGGCTAGATGCGCAGTATTTT. It codes for CSASRAGGLDAQYF.

In its sample, this clonotype was seen many times. CDR3 in DNA: TGTGCCAGCAGCTTATTGGGCGGACTAGCCGGGTCCCGTGGGCAGTTCTTC. Its translation is CASSLLGGLAGSRGQFF. J is TRBJ2-1 and V is TRBV7-2; 8 bases line up with TRBD2. The CDR3 has 17 amino acids. Unmatched junction bases numbered 18, after V lost 2 bases and J lost 12 bases. Germline V gene lookup returns CDR1 SGHTA and CDR2 FQGNSA.

This clonotype was observed a handful of times. The J gene is TRBJ1-1, the V gene TRBV19; D is uncertain. Trimming took off 3 bases at V and 2 bases at J, with 13 bases between the two ends. The CDR3 loop spans 15 amino acids. Germline CDR1 and CDR2: LNHDA and SQIVND (reference sequence). The CDR3 region is CASSIREGTNTEAFF. In DNA, the CDR3 is TGTGCCAGTAGTATTAGGGAGGGCACTAACACTGAAGCTTTCTTT.

This clonotype was observed many times. J is TRBJ2-3 and V is TRBV20-1, with D possibly being TRBD1 (5 bases). The length of the CDR3 is 15 residues. The V and J ends lost 3 bases and 0 bases respectively, with 13 bases between them. CDR1 and CDR2 from the germline V gene are DFQATT and SNEGSKA (reference sequence). The chain's CDR3 is CSASPTVSSTDTQYF. The CDR3 DNA reads TGCAGTGCTAGCCCGACAGTATCTAGCACAGATACGCAGTATTTT.

Comments on this clonotype: A much larger clonotype is one base distant, so this may be a read error. The chain joins TRBV28 to TRBJ1-2; 9 positions agree with TRBD1. CDR1 is MDHEN, CDR2 SYDVKM, per germline. This CDR3 contains 17 residues. CDR3 nucleotides: TGTGCCAGCAGTTCCGGTGGGACAGGGTGGGAAGGCTATAGCTACACCTTC. Protein sequence: CASSSGGTGWEGYSYTF.

The rearrangement links TRBV5-4 to TRBJ1-2; tentatively, D is TRBD1 (5 bases). The CDR3 is made up of 16 amino acids. Germline values: CDR1 SGHNT, CDR2 YYREEE (reference sequence). V lost 6 bases to trimming and J lost 7 bases, with 25 bases between them. This chain's CDR3 is CASILTGGTEGGGYTF. The CDR3 DNA reads as TGTGCCAGCATCCTAACAGGCGGGACCGAGGGCGGTGGCTACACCTTC.

As concerns this clonotype: A much larger clonotype is one base distant, so this may be a read error. The genes are TRBV4-1 and TRBJ2-5; D remains ambiguous. CDR1 is MGHRA, CDR2 YSYEKL, per germline. The CDR3 contains 13 residues. V shed 5 bases and J shed 4 bases, with 11 bases lying between them. The CDR3 region is CASSATTAETQYF. In nucleotides, the CDR3 is TGCGCCAGCAGCGCGACCACCGCAGAGACCCAGTACTTC.

By sample fraction, this clonotype is medium-sized. The chain employs TRBV15 and TRBJ1-5, with D hard to call. V lost 0 bases to trimming and J lost 6 bases, with 18 bases between them. CDR3 length: 17 residues. Germline loops: CDR1 LNHNV, CDR2 YYDKDF (reference sequence). The CDR3 here is CATSRDSVGLSTQPQHF. CDR3 nucleotides: TGTGCCACCAGCAGAGATAGTGTCGGTCTCTCGACTCAGCCCCAGCATTTT.

In the case of this clonotype: A much larger clone lies one base from this, so it may be a read error. J is TRBJ1-5 and V is TRBV28, with 8 bases that match TRBD1. The CDR3 is 16 residues long. Germline trimming cut 2 bases from V and 3 bases from J; bases unmatched to any gene: 6. Looked up from germline, CDR1 is MDHEN and CDR2 is SYDVKM. CDR3 sequence (DNA): TGTGCCAGCAGTTTACTCCACAGGGGGGACAATCAGCCCCAGCATTTT. This sequence encodes CASSLLHRGDNQPQHF.

This clonotype was seen a handful of times. The chain joins TRBV30 to TRBJ1-3; D gene uncertain. This CDR3 is 14 amino acids long. Germline CDR1 is GTSNPN and CDR2 is SVGIG (reference sequence). V was shortened by 0 bases and J by 0 bases, with 6 bases between the two germline ends. The CDR3 is CAWSVRSSGNTIYF. As DNA, the CDR3 is TGTGCCTGGAGTGTGCGGAGCTCTGGAAACACCATATATTTT.

This clonotype was observed at least ten times. Given a much more abundant clone one base away, this may be a read error. The V and J genes are TRBV6-1 and TRBJ2-3, with no clear D. There are 13 residues in the CDR3. The germline V gene has CDR1 MNHNS and CDR2 SASEGT. V was pared by 11 bases and J by 2 bases, with 14 bases between. The CDR3 spells CAARGVNTDTQYF. The CDR3 DNA follows: TGTGCCGCCCGTGGGGTGAACACAGATACGCAGTATTTT.

J is TRBJ2-5 and V is TRBV19; perhaps TRBD1 as D (5 bases). The germline V gene has CDR1 LNHDA and CDR2 SQIVND (reference sequence). Trimming stripped 6 bases from V and 2 bases from J, with 16 bases between. This CDR3 contains 15 residues. The CDR3 sequence is CASRDSLRSQETQYF. The CDR3 DNA is TGTGCCAGTAGAGACAGTCTTCGGTCGCAAGAGACCCAGTACTTC.

This clonotype was counted ten times or more. The V and J genes are TRBV20-1 and TRBJ2-4; D not resolved. The germline V gene has CDR1 DFQATT and CDR2 SNEGSKA (reference sequence). The CDR3 is made up of 13 amino acids. Trimming stripped 0 bases from V and 6 bases from J, with 9 bases between. CDR3 protein: CSARDEGTNIQYF. The DNA for the CDR3 is TGCAGTGCTAGAGATGAAGGTACAAACATTCAGTACTTC.

This clonotype occurred many times. The V gene is TRBV6-1, the J gene TRBJ1-1; the match to TRBD1 covers 8 bases. The length of the CDR3 is 17 residues. V was pared by 5 bases and J by 1 base, with 12 bases of the junction left unmatched. CDR1 is MNHNS and CDR2 is SASEGT in the germline V gene. CDR3 residues: CASSFRLTGTGNTEAFF. Here the CDR3 DNA reads TGTGCCAGCAGTTTCCGCCTTACCGGGACAGGGAACACTGAAGCTTTCTTT.

The rearrangement links TRBV11-1 to TRBJ1-2; tentative D call: TRBD1 (6 bases). CDR1 is SGHAT and CDR2 is FQDESV in the germline V gene (reference sequence). This CDR3 comprises 16 residues. V lost 5 bases to trimming and J lost 5 bases, with 21 bases between them. The CDR3 here is CASSPGGQQGLYGYTF. The CDR3 DNA is TGTGCCAGCAGCCCCGGTGGGCAACAGGGACTATATGGCTACACCTTC.